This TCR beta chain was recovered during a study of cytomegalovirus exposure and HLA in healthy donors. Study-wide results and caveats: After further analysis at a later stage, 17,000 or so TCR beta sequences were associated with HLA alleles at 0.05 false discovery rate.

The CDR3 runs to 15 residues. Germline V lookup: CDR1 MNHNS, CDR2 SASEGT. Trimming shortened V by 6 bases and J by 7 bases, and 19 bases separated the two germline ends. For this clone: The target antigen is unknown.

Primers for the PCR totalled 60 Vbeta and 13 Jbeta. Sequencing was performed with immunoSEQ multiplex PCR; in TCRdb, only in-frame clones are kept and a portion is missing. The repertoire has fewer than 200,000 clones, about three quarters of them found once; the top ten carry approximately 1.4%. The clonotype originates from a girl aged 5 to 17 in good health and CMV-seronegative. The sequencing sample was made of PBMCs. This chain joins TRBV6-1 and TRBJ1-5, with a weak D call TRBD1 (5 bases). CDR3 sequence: CASSAGPYSRQPQHF. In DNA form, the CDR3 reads TGTGCCAGCAGCGCGGGACCGTATAGCAGACAGCCCCAGCATTTT.